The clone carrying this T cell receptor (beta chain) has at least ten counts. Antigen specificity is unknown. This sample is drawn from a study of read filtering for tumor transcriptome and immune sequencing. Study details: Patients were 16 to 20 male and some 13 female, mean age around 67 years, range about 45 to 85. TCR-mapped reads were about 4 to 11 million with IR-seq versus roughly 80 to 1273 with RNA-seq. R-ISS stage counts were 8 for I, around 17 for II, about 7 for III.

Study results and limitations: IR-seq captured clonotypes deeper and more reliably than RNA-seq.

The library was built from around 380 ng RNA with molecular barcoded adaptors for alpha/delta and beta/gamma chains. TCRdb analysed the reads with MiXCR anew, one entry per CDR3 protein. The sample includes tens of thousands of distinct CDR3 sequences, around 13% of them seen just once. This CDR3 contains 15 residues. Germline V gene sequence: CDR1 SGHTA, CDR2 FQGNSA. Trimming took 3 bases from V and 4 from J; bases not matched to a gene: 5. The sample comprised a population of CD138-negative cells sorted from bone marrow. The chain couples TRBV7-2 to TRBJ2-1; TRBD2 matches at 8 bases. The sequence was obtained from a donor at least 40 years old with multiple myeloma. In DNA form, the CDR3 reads TGTGCCAGCAGCTTGGGACTAGGGCGTTACAATGAGCAGTTCTTC. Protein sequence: CASSLGLGRYNEQFF.